This entry lists 28 T cell receptor beta chains sequenced from one sample in a study of cytomegalovirus exposure and HLA in healthy donors. Primers: 60 Vbeta forward and 13 Jbeta reverse. Profiling relied on immunoSEQ multiplex PCR, and the TCRdb table lists in-frame clones only, not all of them. The profile shows around 150,000 clones, 78% of them singletons. Sequences were obtained from PBMCs. The receptors were gathered from a woman aged 40 to 50 in good health and CMV-seronegative.

This chain joins TRBV19 and TRBJ2-2; D is undetermined. V lost 0 bases and J 3 bases, leaving 8 bases between the germline ends. This CDR3 region has 15 residues. CDR1 LNHDA and CDR2 SQIVND come from the germline V gene (reference sequence). In DNA form, the CDR3 reads TGTGCCAGTAGTATAGATGACTCTCACACCGGGGAGCTGTTTTTT. Translating gives CASSIDDSHTGELFF.

The chain uses TRBV19 and TRBJ2-7; D is unclear. V was shortened by 4 bases and J by 4 bases, with 8 bases between the two germline ends. Germline-derived CDR1 and CDR2 are LNHDA and SQIVND (reference sequence). This CDR3 has 12 amino acids. The CDR3 here is CASSTPPYEQYF. CDR3 nucleotide sequence: TGTGCCAGTAGTACCCCCCCATACGAGCAGTACTTC.

This chain joins TRBV19 and TRBJ1-1, with 9 bases matching TRBD1. The V gene end was trimmed by 4 bases and the J gene end by 4 bases; junction bases not matched to a gene: 4. The V gene's germline CDR1 is LNHDA and CDR2 SQIVND (reference sequence). The CDR3 consists of 14 residues. The chain's CDR3 is CASSNRGRVTEAFF. The CDR3, as DNA: TGTGCCAGTAGTAACAGGGGGCGGGTCACTGAAGCTTTCTTT.

V is TRBV12-5 and J is TRBJ1-1, with D possibly TRBD1 on 6 matching bases. This CDR3 region has 13 residues. V lost 0 bases to trimming and J lost 7 bases, with 9 bases between them. Germline loops: CDR1 LGHNT, CDR2 FRNRAP. For the CDR3, the DNA is TGTGCTAGTGGTTTGGTAACAGGGAGTGAAGCTTTCTTT. Protein: CASGLVTGSEAFF.

V usage is TRBV25-1 and J usage is TRBJ1-4; a possible D gene is TRBD1 (5 bases). Germline V gene lookup returns CDR1 MGHDK and CDR2 SYGVNS. The CDR3 extends over 18 amino acids. Trimming stripped 4 bases from V and 1 base from J, with 19 bases between. In nucleotides, the CDR3 is TGTGCCAGCAGTGGTCCTCGGCAGGGCGAGAAAACTAATGAAAAACTGTTTTTT. Protein: CASSGPRQGEKTNEKLFF. Filled out from reference TRBV25-1 and TRBJ1-4, the complete variable domain reads EADIYQTPRYLVIGTGKKITLECSQTMGHDKMYWYQQDPGMELHLIHYSYGVNSTEKGDLSSESTVSRIRTEHFPLTLESARPSHTSQYLCASSGPRQGEKTNEKLFFGSGTQLSVL.

In this sample, this clone turned up once. This chain links TRBV18 with TRBJ2-3, with D perhaps TRBD2 (6 bases). The CDR3 runs 16 residues. From germline, CDR1 is KGHSH and CDR2 LQKENI. V lost 3 bases to trimming and J lost 3 bases, with 16 bases between them. CDR3 nucleotide sequence: TGTGCCAGCTCACCTTTGGGACTCCTTTCAACAGATACGCAGTATTTT. Its protein is CASSPLGLLSTDTQYF.

The chain carries TRBV29-1 and TRBJ2-7; 7 positions match TRBD1. The V gene end was trimmed by 5 bases and the J gene end by 5 bases; junction bases not matched to a gene: 12. The CDR3 length is 14 residues. Per germline, CDR1 SQVTM and CDR2 ANQGSEA. CDR3: CSVLLQGVVDEQYF. The DNA of the CDR3 is TGCAGCGTTTTGCTCCAGGGGGTTGTGGACGAGCAGTACTTC.

The chain combines TRBV6-1 with TRBJ2-1; D perhaps matches TRBD1 (5 bases). Trimming removed 8 bases from V and 8 bases from J, with 16 bases in between. Germline V CDR1 and CDR2: MNHNS, SASEGT. This CDR3 contains 13 residues. In DNA form, the CDR3 reads TGTGCCAGCGGGGCCAGGATGCCCGATGAGCAGTTCTTC. Encoded protein: CASGARMPDEQFF.

The chain joins TRBV6-4 to TRBJ1-5; TRBD1 aligns across 7 bases. V shed 11 bases and J 0 bases; nucleotides not matched to a gene: 10. This CDR3 comprises 15 residues. Germline V gene sequence: CDR1 MRHNA, CDR2 SNTAGT. DNA of the CDR3: TGTGCCGGTCACAGGGGCCCGTATAGCAATCAGCCCCAGCATTTT. It codes for CAGHRGPYSNQPQHF.

The chain joins TRBV9 to TRBJ2-3; weak D call: TRBD2 (6 bases). There are 16 residues in the CDR3. Trimming took off 1 base at V and 5 bases at J, with 17 bases between the two ends. Per the germline V gene, CDR1 is SGDLS and CDR2 is YYNGEE. CDR3 amino acids: CASSVMGPRGGDTQYF. CDR3 DNA: TGTGCCAGCAGCGTAATGGGGCCGAGGGGAGGAGATACGCAGTATTTT.

V usage is TRBV18 and J usage is TRBJ2-3, with D maybe TRBD1 (6 bases). V lost 3 bases to trimming and J lost 1 base, with 11 bases between them. The length of the CDR3 is 15 residues. The germline CDR1 and CDR2 sequences are KGHSH and LQKENI. CDR3 protein: CASSPQGPGTDTQYF. CDR3 sequence (DNA): TGTGCCAGCTCACCCCAGGGGCCGGGCACAGATACGCAGTATTTT. The variable domain in full, completed from reference TRBV18 and TRBJ2-3, reads NAGVMQNPRHLVRRRGQEARLRCSPMKGHSHVYWYRQLPEEGLKFMVYLQKENIIDESGMPKERFSAEFPKEGPSILRIQQVVRGDSAAYFCASSPQGPGTDTQYFGPGTRLTVL.

The gene calls are TRBV5-1 and TRBJ1-4; perhaps TRBD1 as D (5 bases). V was shortened by 4 bases and J by 8 bases, with 15 bases between the two germline ends. Per germline, CDR1 SGHRS and CDR2 YFSETQ. This CDR3 comprises 14 residues. Written as DNA, the CDR3 is TGCGCCAGCAGCGATCAAAATGGGGGGGAAAAACTGTTTTTT. Amino acid sequence: CASSDQNGGEKLFF.

This clone was observed a few times. V gene TRBV7-9 combines with J gene TRBJ2-2, with 7 bases lining up with TRBD2. V shed 2 bases, J shed 5 bases, and the junction held 8 bases outside the gene matches. CDR1 and CDR2 from the germline V gene are SEHNR and FQNEAQ (reference sequence). This CDR3 is built from 16 residues. CDR3: CASSLSGGKRTGELFF. The CDR3 DNA sequence: TGTGCCAGCAGCTTATCGGGGGGAAAAAGGACCGGGGAGCTGTTTTTT.

This clone was seen only a few times. The chain joins TRBV14 to TRBJ1-2, with 7 bases matching TRBD1. Germline CDR1 and CDR2: SGHDN and FVKESK. Unmatched junction bases numbered 16, after V lost 4 bases and J lost 2 bases. The CDR3 covers 18 residues. The CDR3 DNA follows: TGTGCCAGCAGCCCACTACCCCATAGGACAGGATACAACTATGGCTACACCTTC. It codes for CASSPLPHRTGYNYGYTF.

This chain joins TRBV15 and TRBJ2-3; TRBD1 matches 7 bases. Trimming at V came to 5 bases and at J to 4 bases, leaving 3 bases not matched to a gene. Germline assignment: CDR1 LNHNV and CDR2 YYDKDF (reference sequence). The CDR3 covers 13 residues. CDR3 residues: CATSDRVADTQYF. For the CDR3, the DNA is TGTGCCACCAGCGACAGGGTCGCAGATACGCAGTATTTT. Combining the CDR3 with reference TRBV15 and TRBJ2-3 gives the whole variable domain DAMVIQNPRYQVTQFGKPVTLSCSQTLNHNVMYWYQQKSSQAPKLLFHYYDKDFNNEADTPDNFQSRRPNTSFCFLDIRSPGLGDTAMYLCATSDRVADTQYFGPGTRLTVL.

The J gene is TRBJ2-7, the V gene TRBV2; 11 nucleotides match TRBD2. Germline V CDR1 and CDR2: SNHLY, FYNNEI. The CDR3 sequence is 15 residues long. V gave up 5 bases and J gave up 4 bases; unmatched junction bases: 7. CDR3 DNA sequence: TGTGCCAGCAGTACTTATAGACTAGCGGGGTACGAGCAGTACTTC. Translated, it gives CASSTYRLAGYEQYF.

The chain employs TRBV19 and TRBJ2-2; 8 bases are shared with TRBD1. V lost 7 bases, J lost 7 bases, and 17 bases stayed unmatched. Germline V gene lookup returns CDR1 LNHDA and CDR2 SQIVND (reference sequence). This CDR3 comprises 17 residues. CDR3 in amino acids: CASTTPGGQVAGGELFF. In DNA, the CDR3 is TGTGCCAGTACTACGCCCGGGGGACAGGTGGCCGGCGGGGAGCTGTTTTTT.

V usage is TRBV18 and J usage is TRBJ1-4; 9 nucleotides agree with TRBD1. Germline lookup yields CDR1 KGHSH and CDR2 LQKENI. CDR3 length: 17 residues. V was pared by 1 base and J by 6 bases, with 9 bases of the junction left unmatched. CDR3 in amino acids: CASSPQIQGALDEKLFF. Here the CDR3 DNA reads TGTGCCAGCTCACCACAGATACAGGGGGCCTTGGATGAAAAACTGTTTTTT.

The V gene is TRBV19, the J gene TRBJ1-2; D call uncertain. This CDR3 has 14 residues. Germline CDR1 LNHDA, CDR2 SQIVND (reference sequence). V was shortened by 6 bases and J by 5 bases, with 16 bases between the two germline ends. CDR3 region: CASRGTGGRYGYTF. CDR3 nucleotide sequence: TGTGCCAGTAGGGGAACGGGAGGACGGTATGGCTACACCTTC.

J is TRBJ2-4 and V is TRBV25-1; a possible D gene is TRBD1 (5 bases). CDR3 size: 15 residues. The germline gives CDR1 MGHDK, CDR2 SYGVNS. V was pared by 2 bases and J by 4 bases, with 12 bases between. CDR3: CASSEADSTKNIQYF. For the CDR3, the DNA is TGTGCCAGCAGTGAAGCCGACAGTACAAAAAACATTCAGTACTTC.

The chain is built from TRBV21-1 and TRBJ2-6; the table's D call, TRBD1, was not checked against the DNA. TRBV21-1 is a pseudogene segment. This CDR3 region has 18 residues. DNA of the CDR3: TGTGCCAGCAGCAAGGGGGACAGGGGGTTGCCTGGGGCCAACGTCCTGACTTTC. This sequence encodes CASSKGDRGLPGANVLTF.

The chain links TRBV7-8 to TRBJ1-4, with D hard to call. This CDR3 region has 13 residues. Germline V gene lookup returns CDR1 SGHVS and CDR2 FQNEAQ. V gave up 4 bases and J gave up 14 bases, with 17 bases separating them. The CDR3 DNA is TGTGCCAGCAGCTCCCAGCGCGACGCACTCCTGTTTTTT. This encodes CASSSQRDALLFF. The entire variable domain, with the rest obtained from reference TRBV7-8 and TRBJ1-4, is as follows: GAGVSQSPRYKVAKRGQDVALRCDPISGHVSLFWYQQALGQGPEFLTYFQNEAQLDKSGLPSDRFFAERPEGSVSTLKIQRTQQEDSAVYLCASSSQRDALLFFGSGTQLSVL.

CDR3 in DNA: TGTGCCAGCAGTTGGGGGGACAGCCTTAACTATGGCTACACCTTC. Its protein is CASSWGDSLNYGYTF. The rearrangement joins TRBV28 to TRBJ1-2, with 7 bases identical to TRBD1. The CDR3 is 15 residues long. The germline gives CDR1 MDHEN, CDR2 SYDVKM. J was trimmed by 1 base and V by 4 bases; bases with no gene match: 6.

J is TRBJ2-6 and V is TRBV5-1; TRBD1 aligns across 7 bases. With 3 bases clipped from V and 4 bases from J, the junction kept 10 bases outside the gene matches. CDR3 size: 17 residues. Germline V gives CDR1 SGHRS, CDR2 YFSETQ. CDR3 region: CASSYNQDRAGANVLTF. The CDR3 DNA follows: TGCGCCAGCAGCTACAATCAAGACAGGGCCGGGGCCAACGTCCTGACTTTC.

The count of this clone is one. This CDR3 is CASSLSSGSRYGYTF. The CDR3 region has the DNA TGTGCCAGCAGCTTATCATCAGGCTCTCGCTATGGCTACACCTTC. The V call is TRBV7-9, the J call TRBJ1-2; D unclear. Germline values: CDR1 SEHNR, CDR2 FQNEAQ (reference sequence). The CDR3 has 15 amino acids. Trimming shortened V by 2 bases and J by 4 bases, and 14 bases separated the two germline ends.

Regarding this clone: Other DNA sequences within the sample encode an identical CDR3. The gene calls are TRBV5-1 and TRBJ1-1, with TRBD1 identical over 7 bases. Germline values: CDR1 SGHRS, CDR2 YFSETQ. The CDR3 spans 14 residues. V trimming: 2 bases; J trimming: 1 base; junction bases outside the gene matches: 2. In DNA, the CDR3 is TGCGCCAGCAGCTTACCAGGGGGGAACACTGAAGCTTTCTTT. Amino acid sequence: CASSLPGGNTEAFF.

The sample holds a few counts of this clone. This sequence joins TRBV5-6 and TRBJ1-1; 7 nucleotides align to TRBD1. Per the germline V gene, CDR1 is SGHDT and CDR2 is YYEEEE. The junction had 5 bases not matched to a gene; V was cut back by 3 bases and J by 9 bases. The CDR3 runs 12 residues. In DNA form, the CDR3 reads TGTGCCAGCAGCTCAGGGGGGTTTAAAGCTTTCTTT. Encoded protein: CASSSGGFKAFF.

CDR3 protein: CASSPMTGNNQPQHF. The DNA for the CDR3 is TGTGCCAGCAGCCCGATGACAGGGAACAATCAGCCCCAGCATTTT. This sequence joins TRBV7-6 and TRBJ1-5; 7 positions match TRBD1. The CDR3 covers 15 residues. Germline CDR1 is SGHVS and CDR2 is FNYEAQ. V trimming: 5 bases; J trimming: 3 bases; junction bases outside the gene matches: 7.